The 15 T cell receptor beta chains in this list originate from one sample, sequenced in a study of regulatory T cells in long-lasting Graves disease. Time point indicated: newly diagnosed GD, antithyroid drugs for less than 3 months. Isolated PBMC RNA provided the starting material for the TCR library. Assembly of TCR beta libraries relied on iRepertoire HTBI primers together with Arm-PCR of CDR3 regions. TCRdb re-analysed the multiplex PCR reads in MiXCR, keeping a single row per CDR3 protein. The profile shows a few hundred thousand distinct CDR3 sequences, about a sixth of them singletons. The same specimen was also included in a second study, on T cells in Graves' hyperthyroidism and ophthalmopathy.

Specimen: peripheral blood mononuclear cells (PBMCs), collected at new diagnosis, from a patient treated with antithyroid drugs. These receptors were collected from a woman between 18 and 29 years old with Graves disease.

This clonotype was seen many times. J is TRBJ2-7 and V is TRBV11-2; 11 bases agree with TRBD2. Germline CDR1 SGHAT, CDR2 FQNNGV. Trimming cost V 5 bases and J 3 bases; bases outside gene matches: 6. This CDR3 has 15 amino acids. DNA of the CDR3: TGTGCCAGCAGCACAATTAGCGGGAGGGACTACGAGCAGTACTTC. This encodes CASSTISGRDYEQYF.

This clonotype occurred many times. The chain carries TRBV10-3 and TRBJ2-7; 9 nucleotides agree with TRBD2. Germline V gene sequence: CDR1 ENHRY, CDR2 SYGVKD. This CDR3 is built from 13 residues. The J segment lost 2 bases and the V segment lost 7 bases, leaving 3 bases of the junction unmatched. The CDR3 loop reads CAITSGTPYEQYF. The DNA for the CDR3 is TGTGCCATCACTAGCGGGACCCCCTACGAGCAGTACTTC.

In this sample, this clonotype turned up many times. This chain uses TRBV30 with TRBJ2-1; 7 bases fit TRBD1. J lost 5 bases, V lost 1 base, and 5 bases had no gene match. The germline V gene has CDR1 GTSNPN and CDR2 SVGIG (reference sequence). The CDR3 is made up of 14 amino acids. The CDR3 region is CAWSALGTDNEQFF. Written as DNA, the CDR3 is TGTGCCTGGAGTGCCCTCGGGACAGACAATGAGCAGTTCTTC.

At least ten counts were recorded for this clonotype. The V call is TRBV29-1, the J call TRBJ2-7; D not resolved. The CDR3 is 13 amino acids. Trimming removed 5 bases from V and 5 bases from J, with 16 bases in between. Germline V gene lookup returns CDR1 SQVTM and CDR2 ANQGSEA. The CDR3 is CSVFGRPANEQYF. The CDR3 nucleotides read TGCAGCGTTTTCGGACGCCCGGCGAACGAGCAGTACTTC.

On this clonotype: The junction differs from germline at one of its ends, possibly a read error. The chain combines TRBV10-3 with TRBJ2-2, with D perhaps being TRBD1 or TRBD2 (5 bases each). The CDR3 is made up of 18 amino acids. Germline V CDR1 and CDR2: ENHRY, SYGVKD. This CDR3 reads CAISGRVGASPNTGELFF. CDR3 nucleotide sequence: TGTGCCATCAGTGGAAGGGTCGGGGCCAGCCCGAACACCGGGGAGCTATTTTTT.

This clonotype was picked up a small number of times. J is TRBJ2-7 and V is TRBV7-2; 7 bases align to TRBD2. The V segment lost 5 bases and the J segment 2 bases; nucleotides outside the gene matches: 18. The CDR3 has 18 amino acids. Germline V gene lookup returns CDR1 SGHTA and CDR2 FQGNSA. CDR3 region: CASSLQTRRGSYTYEQYF. Here the CDR3 DNA reads TGTGCCAGCAGCCTACAAACTAGGCGCGGGAGTTATACCTACGAGCAGTACTTC.

This clonotype showed up just a few times. The chain recombines TRBV28 with TRBJ2-7; TRBD2 is a possible D gene (7 bases). Germline CDR1 and CDR2: MDHEN and SYDVKM. The CDR3 sequence is 16 residues long. V lost 11 bases to trimming and J lost 3 bases, with 26 bases between them. Written as DNA, the CDR3 is TGTGCCTCCCAAGGGCAGGGTAAGGGGGGGATCTACGAGCAGTACTTC. It translates to CASQGQGKGGIYEQYF.

J is TRBJ1-5 and V is TRBV6-1; maybe TRBD1 (5 bases). CDR1 and CDR2 from the germline V gene are MNHNS and SASEGT. The ends were cut back, 6 bases at V and 4 bases at J, with 13 bases in the middle. This CDR3 region has 14 residues. The CDR3 loop reads CASRPPGENQPQHF. The CDR3, as DNA: TGTGCCAGCAGACCACCGGGGGAAAATCAGCCCCAGCATTTT.

This clonotype was counted many times. The V and J genes are TRBV6-1 and TRBJ2-1; the match to TRBD2 covers 12 bases. The CDR3 is 18 amino acids. Germline CDR1 MNHNS, CDR2 SASEGT. The V gene end was trimmed by 6 bases and the J gene end by 8 bases; junction bases not matched to a gene: 17. The chain's CDR3 is CASSSGLAGRSAIDEQFF. CDR3 DNA sequence: TGTGCCAGCAGCAGCGGACTAGCGGGAAGATCCGCTATCGATGAGCAGTTCTTC.

The table lists this clonotype with many counts. The CDR3 is CASSQSDRDRGDSPLHF. Written as DNA, the CDR3 is TGTGCCAGCAGCCAATCAGATCGGGACAGGGGTGATTCACCCCTCCACTTT. The chain is built from TRBV12-3 or TRBV12-4 and TRBJ1-6; 10 nucleotides match TRBD1. Trimming at V came to 6 bases and at J to 8 bases, leaving 13 bases not matched to a gene. The CDR3 extends over 17 amino acids.

This clonotype came up many times. The chain is built from TRBV19 and TRBJ2-3; the match to TRBD2 covers 12 bases. J was trimmed by 5 bases and V by 9 bases; bases with no gene match: 9. The CDR3 has 15 amino acids. Germline CDR1 and CDR2: LNHDA and SQIVND (reference sequence). For the CDR3, the DNA is TGTGCCAGCAGCACACTAGCGGGAGGCTTAGATACGCAGTATTTT. Its translation: CASSTLAGGLDTQYF.

In its sample, this clonotype was seen many times. CDR3 residues: CASSGRQGSTTNEKLFF. The CDR3, as DNA: TGTGCCAGCAGTGGGAGACAGGGAAGCACGACTAATGAAAAACTGTTTTTT. This chain connects TRBV27 to TRBJ1-4, with 7 bases aligning to TRBD1. The length of the CDR3 is 17 residues. The germline V gene has CDR1 MNHEY and CDR2 SMNVEV (reference sequence). The junction had 11 bases not matched to a gene; V was cut back by 5 bases and J by 2 bases.

This clonotype has at least ten counts. The chain combines TRBV5-1 with TRBJ1-6, with unresolved D. The ends were cut back, 3 bases at V and 9 bases at J, with 10 bases in the middle. This CDR3 region has 13 residues. CDR1 is SGHRS, CDR2 YFSETQ, per germline. The CDR3 DNA reads as TGCGCCAGCAGCTCGGACTGGGGTTCACCCCTCCACTTT. It is translated as CASSSDWGSPLHF.

In this sample, this clonotype turned up many times. The CDR3 DNA reads as TGTGCCAGCAGTACCCCCCTTGTTTACCCTGGCTACACCTTC. Encoded protein: CASSTPLVYPGYTF. The rearrangement links TRBV28 to TRBJ1-2; D uncertain. CDR3 size: 14 residues. V lost 5 bases and J lost 7, with 17 bases in between. The germline V gene encodes CDR1 MDHEN and CDR2 SYDVKM.

At least ten counts were recorded for this clonotype. J is TRBJ2-1 and V is TRBV11-3; 11 nucleotides align to TRBD2. Germline V CDR1 and CDR2: SGHNT, YENEEA. J lost 8 bases, V lost 5 bases, and 8 bases had no gene match. The CDR3 loop spans 15 amino acids. The CDR3 here is CASSPGTSGLDEQFF. CDR3 bases: TGTGCCAGCAGCCCAGGGACTAGCGGTTTGGATGAGCAGTTCTTC.